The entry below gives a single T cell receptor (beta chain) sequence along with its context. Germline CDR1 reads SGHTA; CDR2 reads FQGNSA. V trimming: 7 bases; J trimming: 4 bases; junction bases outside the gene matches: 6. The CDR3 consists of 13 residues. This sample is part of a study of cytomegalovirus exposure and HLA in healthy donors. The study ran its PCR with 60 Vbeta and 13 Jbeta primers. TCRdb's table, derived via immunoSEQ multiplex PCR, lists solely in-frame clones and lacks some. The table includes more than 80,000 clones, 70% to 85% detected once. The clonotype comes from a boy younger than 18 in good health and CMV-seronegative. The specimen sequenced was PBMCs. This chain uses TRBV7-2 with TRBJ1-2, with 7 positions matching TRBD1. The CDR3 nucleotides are TGTGCCAGCACCCGGGGACAGCCCTATGGCTACACCTTC. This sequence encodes CASTRGQPYGYTF.